Shown below are 11 T cell receptor beta chains from a single sample sequenced in a study of response to subunit inactivated influenza vaccine. TCRdb re-called the RT-PCR reads through MiXCR, storing one row per CDR3 protein. The sample lists about 240,000 distinct CDR3 sequences; less than 15% were seen once. The sequencing here drew on non-naive T cells sorted from PBMCs, taken approximately 15 days before vaccination. These receptors all come from a man aged 50 or older who received an inactivated influenza vaccine.

This chain links TRBV20-1 with TRBJ2-1, with 8 bases identical to TRBD2. The CDR3 sequence is 17 residues long. V lost 4 bases to trimming and J lost 9 bases; unmatched junction nucleotides: 20. Germline CDR1 reads DFQATT; CDR2 reads SNEGSKA (reference sequence). For the CDR3, the DNA is TGCAGTGCTACCGGAATAAGAGGGAGCGGGGGTGGCATTGAGCAGTTCTTC. It encodes CSATGIRGSGGGIEQFF.

This clonotype has just a few counts. The junction differs from germline at one of its ends, possibly a read error. The V call is TRBV7-7, the J call TRBJ2-5; 13 positions agree with TRBD2. The CDR3 runs to 14 residues. The V gene's germline CDR1 is SSHAT and CDR2 FNYEAQ (reference sequence). The CDR3 region is CASSPRTSGGTQYF. The CDR3 nucleotides are TGTGCTAGCAGCCCCCGGACTAGCGGGGGGACCCAGTACTTC.

In this sample, this clonotype turned up many times. V is TRBV7-2 and J is TRBJ2-3; no clear D gene. Germline V lookup: CDR1 SGHTA, CDR2 FQGNSA. Trimming removed 2 bases at V and 5 bases at J, with 8 bases between. This CDR3 has 13 amino acids. Here the CDR3 DNA reads TGTGCCAGCAGCTTACTTGGACGAGATACGCAGTATTTT. Translating it yields CASSLLGRDTQYF.

The J gene is TRBJ2-7, the V gene TRBV2, with D possibly being TRBD1 (6 bases). The CDR3 consists of 13 residues. V was cut by 7 bases and J by 5 bases, with 15 bases left in between. Germline CDR1 reads SNHLY; CDR2 reads FYNNEI. The CDR3 is CASISQGINEQYF. The CDR3, as DNA: TGTGCCAGCATATCGCAGGGGATCAACGAGCAGTACTTC.

This clonotype was seen a few times. The chain employs TRBV20-1 and TRBJ2-7; perhaps TRBD2 as D (5 bases). Germline-derived CDR1 and CDR2 are DFQATT and SNEGSKA (reference sequence). The V gene lost 1 base and the J gene lost 3 bases, with 10 bases spanning the gap. This CDR3 has 13 amino acids. This CDR3 is CSARGLAGYEQYF. For the CDR3, the DNA is TGCAGTGCTAGAGGTCTAGCTGGCTACGAGCAGTACTTC.

This clonotype was picked up a small number of times. The germline gene is not matched at one end of the junction; a read error may be the cause. The V call is TRBV29-1, the J call TRBJ2-3; 9 bases agree with TRBD2. The CDR3 is 13 residues long. Germline V lookup: CDR1 SQVTM, CDR2 ANQGSEA. CDR3 sequence reads: CSVARGGRALQIF. CDR3 nucleotides: TGCAGCGTTGCGCGCGGCGGGAGGGCCTTACAAATCTTT.

The table lists this clonotype with a count of one. The chain joins TRBV18 to TRBJ1-2, with D unresolved. Trimming stripped 6 bases from V and 4 bases from J, with 9 bases between. The CDR3 has 12 residues. Looked up from germline, CDR1 is KGHSH and CDR2 is LQKENI. The CDR3, as DNA: TGTGCCAGCTCCCTACCTAGCTATGGCTACACCTTC. Amino acids: CASSLPSYGYTF.

This clonotype was seen repeatedly, ten times or more. The rearrangement joins TRBV12-3 or TRBV12-4 to TRBJ1-6; D gene unclear. Between the trimmed V and J ends, which lost 6 bases and 7 bases, there was a span of 13 bases. This CDR3 comprises 14 residues. The CDR3 nucleotides read TGTGCCAGCAGCCCCCCGGGTCGAAATTCACCCCTCCACTTT. Translating gives CASSPPGRNSPLHF.

There are a few counts of this clonotype. The chain carries TRBV4-3 and TRBJ1-4, with a weak D call TRBD1 (5 bases). Trimming cost V 0 bases and J 10 bases, with 18 bases left between them. Per germline, CDR1 LGHNA and CDR2 YSLEER. The CDR3 length is 16 residues. CDR3: CASSQDSGQGVGKLFF. As DNA, the CDR3 is TGCGCCAGCAGCCAAGATTCGGGGCAGGGAGTGGGAAAACTGTTTTTT.

This chain uses TRBV12-3 or TRBV12-4 with TRBJ2-1; a weak D match, TRBD2 (6 bases). The ends were cut back, 3 bases at V and 12 bases at J, with 15 bases in the middle. The CDR3 loop spans 13 amino acids. CDR3 residues: CASSFEGGGGQFF. The CDR3 DNA reads TGTGCCAGCAGTTTTGAGGGAGGCGGTGGGCAGTTCTTC.

This clonotype showed up many times. This chain joins TRBV6-5 and TRBJ2-1, with 12 bases matching TRBD1. This CDR3 spans 18 amino acids. After removal of 0 bases from V and 2 bases from J, the junction contained 5 bases not matched to a gene. The germline gives CDR1 MNHEY, CDR2 SVGAGI. The CDR3 sequence is CASSYSGTGGFPYNEQFF. The CDR3 DNA reads TGTGCCAGCAGTTACTCAGGGACAGGGGGCTTCCCCTACAATGAGCAGTTCTTC.